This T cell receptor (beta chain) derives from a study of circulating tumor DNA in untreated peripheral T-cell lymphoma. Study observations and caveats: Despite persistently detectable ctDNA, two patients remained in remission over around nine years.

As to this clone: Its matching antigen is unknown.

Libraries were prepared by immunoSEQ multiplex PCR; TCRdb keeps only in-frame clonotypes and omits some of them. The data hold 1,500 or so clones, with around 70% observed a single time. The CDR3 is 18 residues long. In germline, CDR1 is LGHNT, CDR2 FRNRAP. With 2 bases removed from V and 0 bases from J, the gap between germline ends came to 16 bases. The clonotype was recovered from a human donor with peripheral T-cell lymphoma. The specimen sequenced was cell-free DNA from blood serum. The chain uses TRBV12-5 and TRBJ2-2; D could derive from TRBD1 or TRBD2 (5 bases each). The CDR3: CASGLFGVGASNTGELFF. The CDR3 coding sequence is TGTGCTAGTGGTTTGTTCGGTGTCGGGGCCTCGAACACCGGGGAGCTGTTTTTT.